These 24 T cell receptor beta chains share one sample of origin, sequenced in a study of blood T cell repertoires in COVID-19. The table came from immunoSEQ multiplex PCR; TCRdb's copy has only in-frame clones and leaves some out. The data contain more than 400,000 clones, 80% to 95% of them singletons. The specimen sequenced was PBMCs or T cells enriched from blood (not recorded which). These receptors all stem from a man younger than 35 who had recovered from COVID-19.

The gene calls are TRBV7-6 and TRBJ1-1, with D uncertain. Germline CDR1 and CDR2: SGHVS and FNYEAQ. There are 16 residues in the CDR3. Trimming shortened V by 3 bases and J by 3 bases, and 17 bases separated the two germline ends. CDR3 nucleotide sequence: TGTGCCAGCAGCTTGTACGAAGTCTTCCGAGACACTGAAGCTTTCTTT. The encoded protein is CASSLYEVFRDTEAFF.

The rearrangement links TRBV7-3 to TRBJ1-3; D is possibly TRBD1 (6 bases). Trimming left V 5 bases short and J 3 bases short, with 14 bases between. This CDR3 contains 15 residues. CDR1 SGHTA and CDR2 FQGTGA come from the germline V gene. DNA for the CDR3: TGTGCCAGCAGCCGAGGTTGGGGGCTTGGAAACACCATATATTTT. It specifies CASSRGWGLGNTIYF.

This clone was counted only a few times. The chain links TRBV7-9 to TRBJ1-4; TRBD1 matches at 9 bases. Trimming at V came to 5 bases and at J to 6 bases, leaving 13 bases not matched to a gene. The germline V gene has CDR1 SEHNR and CDR2 FQNEAQ (reference sequence). CDR3 length: 17 residues. In DNA, the CDR3 is TGTGCCAGCAGCCCGGGACAGGGCAAGTCCTTGTATGAAAAACTGTTTTTT. Its protein product is CASSPGQGKSLYEKLFF.

With regard to this clone: Different DNA sequences within this sample yield the same CDR3. The genes are TRBV18 and TRBJ1-5; D possibly corresponds to TRBD1 (5 bases). V was cut by 0 bases and J by 6 bases, with 6 bases left in between. CDR1 and CDR2 from the germline V gene are KGHSH and LQKENI. The CDR3 contains 13 residues. The CDR3 loop reads CASSPPGGQPQHF. CDR3 nucleotides: TGTGCCAGCTCACCACCGGGGGGTCAGCCCCAGCATTTT. Using reference TRBV18 and TRBJ1-5 for the parts outside the CDR3, the full variable domain is NAGVMQNPRHLVRRRGQEARLRCSPMKGHSHVYWYRQLPEEGLKFMVYLQKENIIDESGMPKERFSAEFPKEGPSILRIQQVVRGDSAAYFCASSPPGGQPQHFGDGTRLSIL.

J is TRBJ1-6 and V is TRBV7-9; D uncertain. The V end lost 1 base, the J end lost 11 bases, and 9 bases lay between the germline ends. Per the germline V gene, CDR1 is SEHNR and CDR2 is FQNEAQ (reference sequence). The CDR3 spans 13 residues. The CDR3 protein is CASSLGVGAPLHF. CDR3 DNA: TGTGCCAGCAGCTTAGGGGTTGGAGCACCCCTCCACTTT.

This chain uses TRBV3-1 (or the pseudogene TRBV3-2) with TRBJ2-3, with 7 nucleotides matching TRBD2. The CDR3 is 21 residues long. Germline-derived CDR1 and CDR2 are LGHDT and YNNKEL (reference sequence). The ends lost 5 bases at V and 0 bases at J; junction bases unmatched: 23. DNA of the CDR3: TGTGCCAGCAGCTTTATTCTCCCCCGGGCTAGCGGAGTGTCTAGCACAGATACGCAGTATTTT. Protein: CASSFILPRASGVSSTDTQYF.

This clone was seen ten or more times. This chain uses TRBV19 with TRBJ2-1; TRBD1 might be the D (6 bases). This CDR3 spans 13 amino acids. Per germline, CDR1 LNHDA and CDR2 SQIVND (reference sequence). Trimming cost V 8 bases and J 3 bases, with 11 bases left between them. Written as DNA, the CDR3 is TGTGCCAGTGCCAGACAGGTCTACAATGAGCAGTTCTTC. Translated: CASARQVYNEQFF.

This rearrangement joins TRBV7-3 to TRBJ2-2, with D possibly being TRBD1 (6 bases). V shed 1 base and J shed 6 bases, with 18 bases lying between them. Germline CDR1 SGHTA, CDR2 FQGTGA. This CDR3 spans 17 amino acids. DNA of the CDR3: TGTGCCAGCAGCTTAATCCCGGCAGGGGCCCGCTCCGGGGAGCTGTTTTTT. Its translation: CASSLIPAGARSGELFF.

The CDR3 loop reads CASSPSAGELFF. In DNA, the CDR3 is TGTGCCAGCAGCCCGTCGGCCGGGGAGCTGTTTTTT. V is TRBV3-1 (or the pseudogene TRBV3-2) and J is TRBJ2-2; no clear D gene. The CDR3 has 12 amino acids. V was clipped by 4 bases and J by 6 bases, with 6 bases between them. CDR1 LGHDT and CDR2 YNNKEL come from the germline V gene (reference sequence).

The chain employs TRBV30 and TRBJ2-1; the match to TRBD2 covers 9 bases. The CDR3 consists of 16 residues. CDR1 is GTSNPN and CDR2 is SVGIG in the germline V gene (reference sequence). V shed 4 bases and J 5 bases; nucleotides not matched to a gene: 12. The CDR3 protein is CAWTRRASGVNNEQFF. The CDR3 bases are TGTGCCTGGACCCGTCGGGCTAGCGGGGTAAACAATGAGCAGTTCTTC.

The chain links TRBV9 to TRBJ1-2; D not certain. Germline CDR1 reads SGDLS; CDR2 reads YYNGEE. Trimming pared 3 bases from V and 3 bases from J, leaving 9 bases between. This CDR3 contains 13 residues. CDR3 bases: TGTGCCAGCAGCGCCGACAACTACTATGGCTACACCTTC. This sequence encodes CASSADNYYGYTF.

The CDR3 is CASTLTGSTTPLHF. The CDR3 DNA is TGTGCCAGCACACTGACAGGGTCCACGACACCCCTCCACTTT. The V call is TRBV27, the J call TRBJ1-6; 7 nucleotides agree with TRBD1. The CDR3 totals 14 residues. V lost 7 bases to trimming and J lost 11 bases; unmatched junction nucleotides: 11. CDR1 and CDR2 (germline): MNHEY, SMNVEV (reference sequence).

This chain's CDR3 is CASSPAPNEQFF. The CDR3 bases are TGTGCCAGCTCACCGGCACCGAATGAGCAGTTCTTC. The V gene is TRBV18, the J gene TRBJ2-1; D unclear. Germline V gene lookup returns CDR1 KGHSH and CDR2 LQKENI. The V end lost 3 bases, the J end lost 7 bases, and 7 bases lay between the germline ends. CDR3 length equals 12 residues.

The chain links TRBV28 to TRBJ1-2; 7 nucleotides match TRBD1. With V trimmed by 5 bases and J by 7 bases, 1 base remained unmatched. The CDR3 length is 11 residues. The germline V gene has CDR1 MDHEN and CDR2 SYDVKM. In nucleotides, the CDR3 is TGTGCCAGCAGTCACAGGGGTGGCTACACCTTC. It is translated as CASSHRGGYTF.

This rearrangement joins TRBV7-3 to TRBJ1-5; 7 bases agree with TRBD1. V was clipped by 4 bases and J by 4 bases; unmatched bases: 1. CDR1 is SGHTA and CDR2 is FQGTGA in the germline V gene. The CDR3 runs 13 residues. The CDR3, as DNA: TGTGCCAGCAGCTGGGACAGTAATCAGCCCCAGCATTTT. It specifies CASSWDSNQPQHF.

The rearrangement uses TRBV9 and TRBJ2-3; TRBD2 agrees at 10 bases. CDR1 is SGDLS, CDR2 YYNGEE, per germline. The CDR3 spans 15 residues. After removal of 8 bases from V and 4 bases from J, the junction contained 10 bases not matched to a gene. This CDR3 reads CASGTSVAPSDTQYF. CDR3 DNA sequence: TGTGCCAGTGGGACTAGCGTAGCCCCTTCAGATACGCAGTATTTT. Variable domain in full (rest from reference TRBV9 and TRBJ2-3): DSGVTQTPKHLITATGQRVTLRCSPRSGDLSVYWYQQSLDQGLQFLIQYYNGEERAKGNILERFSAQQFPDLHSELNLSSLELGDSALYFCASGTSVAPSDTQYFGPGTRLTVL.

The chain is built from TRBV19 and TRBJ2-1; 12 positions agree with TRBD2. V gave up 4 bases and J gave up 15 bases; unmatched junction bases: 7. This CDR3 comprises 13 residues. Germline loops: CDR1 LNHDA, CDR2 SQIVND (reference sequence). CDR3 DNA sequence: TGTGCCAGTAGTACAGGACTAGCGGGATTTAGGTTCTTC. It is translated as CASSTGLAGFRFF.

This chain connects TRBV10-3 to TRBJ1-2; D remains ambiguous. Trimming shortened V by 8 bases and J by 8 bases, and 18 bases separated the two germline ends. This CDR3 spans 13 amino acids. From germline, CDR1 is ENHRY and CDR2 SYGVKD. The CDR3 nucleotides read TGTGCCATCGGGTCCGCCCCCGGAGGAGGCTACACCTTC. It translates to CAIGSAPGGGYTF.

The CDR3 loop reads CASRLAGVPYEQYF. The CDR3 bases are TGTGCCAGCAGGCTAGCGGGAGTCCCCTACGAGCAGTACTTC. The rearrangement links TRBV27 to TRBJ2-7; 10 positions agree with TRBD2. The J segment lost 2 bases and the V segment lost 6 bases, leaving 4 bases of the junction unmatched. Per the germline V gene, CDR1 is MNHEY and CDR2 is SMNVEV (reference sequence). CDR3 length: 14 residues.

The rearrangement links TRBV7-9 to TRBJ1-2; 10 bases match TRBD1. The CDR3 has 14 amino acids. The ends lost 5 bases at V and 6 bases at J; junction bases unmatched: 6. Germline CDR1 SEHNR, CDR2 FQNEAQ (reference sequence). As DNA, the CDR3 is TGTGCCAGCAGCCCGAGAGGGACAGGGGATGGCTACACCTTC. Translation gives CASSPRGTGDGYTF.

This rearrangement joins TRBV7-2 to TRBJ2-3; D is perhaps TRBD2 (6 bases). This CDR3 comprises 16 residues. The V end lost 0 bases, the J end lost 4 bases, and 14 bases lay between the germline ends. Germline V gene data show CDR1 as SGHTA and CDR2 as FQGNSA. The CDR3: CASSLALPAGSDTQYF. Here the CDR3 DNA reads TGTGCCAGCAGCTTAGCGCTGCCAGCGGGTTCAGATACGCAGTATTTT.

The chain joins TRBV7-9 to TRBJ1-5; D unresolved. Trimming stripped 6 bases from V and 0 bases from J, with 9 bases between. Per the germline V gene, CDR1 is SEHNR and CDR2 is FQNEAQ (reference sequence). The CDR3 is 14 residues long. In nucleotides, the CDR3 is TGTGCCAGCAGTCCGGGGTATAGCAATCAGCCCCAGCATTTT. Encoded protein: CASSPGYSNQPQHF.

The chain is built from TRBV5-4 and TRBJ2-5, with 13 nucleotides matching TRBD2. The CDR3 is 16 residues long. Germline V lookup: CDR1 SGHNT, CDR2 YYREEE (reference sequence). Trimming cost V 4 bases and J 2 bases; bases outside gene matches: 5. The CDR3 protein is CASSLGLAGMQETQYF. The CDR3 region has the DNA TGTGCCAGCAGCCTGGGACTAGCGGGAATGCAAGAGACCCAGTACTTC.

This rearrangement joins TRBV19 to TRBJ1-5, with TRBD1 identical over 7 bases. Germline V lookup: CDR1 LNHDA, CDR2 SQIVND (reference sequence). The CDR3 has 15 amino acids. V was pared by 6 bases and J by 0 bases, with 5 bases of the junction left unmatched. This chain's CDR3 is CASSDRAYSNQPQHF. In DNA, the CDR3 is TGTGCCAGTAGCGACAGGGCCTATAGCAATCAGCCCCAGCATTTT.